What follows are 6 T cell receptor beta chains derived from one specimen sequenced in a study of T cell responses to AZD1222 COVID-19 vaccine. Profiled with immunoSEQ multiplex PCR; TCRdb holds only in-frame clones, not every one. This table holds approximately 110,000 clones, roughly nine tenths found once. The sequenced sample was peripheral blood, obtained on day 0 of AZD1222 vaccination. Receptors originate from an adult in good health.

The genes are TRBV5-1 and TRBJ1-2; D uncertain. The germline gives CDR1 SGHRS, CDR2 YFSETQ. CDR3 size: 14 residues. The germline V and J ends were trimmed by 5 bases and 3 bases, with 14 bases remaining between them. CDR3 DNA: TGCGCCAGCAGAGATACGGGCTTGGACTATGGCTACACCTTC. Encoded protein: CASRDTGLDYGYTF.

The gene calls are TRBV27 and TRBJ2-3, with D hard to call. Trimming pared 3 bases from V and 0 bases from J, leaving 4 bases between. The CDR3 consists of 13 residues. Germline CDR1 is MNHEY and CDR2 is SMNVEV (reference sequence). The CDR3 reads CASSFRSTDTQYF. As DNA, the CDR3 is TGTGCCAGCAGTTTCAGGAGCACAGATACGCAGTATTTT.

CDR3 protein: CASSEVQRRNSPLHF. The DNA for the CDR3 is TGTGCCAGCAGTGAAGTACAGCGCCGGAATTCACCCCTCCACTTT. The chain employs TRBV2 and TRBJ1-6; D ambiguous. Germline V gene sequence: CDR1 SNHLY, CDR2 FYNNEI. Deletions cut 1 base from V and 7 bases from J, with 11 bases between. CDR3 size: 15 residues. Full variable domain (rest looked up from reference TRBV2 and TRBJ1-6): EPEVTQTPSHQVTQMGQEVILRCVPISNHLYFYWYRQILGQKVEFLVSFYNNEISEKSEIFDDQFSVERPDGSNFTLKIRSTKLEDSAMYFCASSEVQRRNSPLHFGNGTRLTVT.

CDR3 in amino acids: CASSTHEHSNTGELFF. CDR3 sequence (DNA): TGTGCCAGCAGCACCCACGAACATTCGAACACCGGGGAGCTGTTTTTT. The chain recombines TRBV11-2 with TRBJ2-2, with no clear D. Germline V lookup: CDR1 SGHAT, CDR2 FQNNGV. Trimming stripped 5 bases from V and 0 bases from J, with 13 bases between. This CDR3 has 16 residues.

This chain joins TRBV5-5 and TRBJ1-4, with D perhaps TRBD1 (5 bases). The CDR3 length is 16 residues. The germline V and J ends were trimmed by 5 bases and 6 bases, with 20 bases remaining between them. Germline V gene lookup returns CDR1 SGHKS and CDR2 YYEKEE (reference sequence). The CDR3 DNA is TGTGCCAGCAGTTTCACCCCGGCCAGGGCGGATGAAAAACTGTTTTTT. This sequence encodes CASSFTPARADEKLFF.

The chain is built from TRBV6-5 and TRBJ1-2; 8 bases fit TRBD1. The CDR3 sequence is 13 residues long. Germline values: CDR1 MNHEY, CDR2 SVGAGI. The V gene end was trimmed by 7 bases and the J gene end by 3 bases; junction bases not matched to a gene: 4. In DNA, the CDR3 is TGTGCCAGCACCCCGACAGGGGACTATGGCTACACCTTC. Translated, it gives CASTPTGDYGYTF.